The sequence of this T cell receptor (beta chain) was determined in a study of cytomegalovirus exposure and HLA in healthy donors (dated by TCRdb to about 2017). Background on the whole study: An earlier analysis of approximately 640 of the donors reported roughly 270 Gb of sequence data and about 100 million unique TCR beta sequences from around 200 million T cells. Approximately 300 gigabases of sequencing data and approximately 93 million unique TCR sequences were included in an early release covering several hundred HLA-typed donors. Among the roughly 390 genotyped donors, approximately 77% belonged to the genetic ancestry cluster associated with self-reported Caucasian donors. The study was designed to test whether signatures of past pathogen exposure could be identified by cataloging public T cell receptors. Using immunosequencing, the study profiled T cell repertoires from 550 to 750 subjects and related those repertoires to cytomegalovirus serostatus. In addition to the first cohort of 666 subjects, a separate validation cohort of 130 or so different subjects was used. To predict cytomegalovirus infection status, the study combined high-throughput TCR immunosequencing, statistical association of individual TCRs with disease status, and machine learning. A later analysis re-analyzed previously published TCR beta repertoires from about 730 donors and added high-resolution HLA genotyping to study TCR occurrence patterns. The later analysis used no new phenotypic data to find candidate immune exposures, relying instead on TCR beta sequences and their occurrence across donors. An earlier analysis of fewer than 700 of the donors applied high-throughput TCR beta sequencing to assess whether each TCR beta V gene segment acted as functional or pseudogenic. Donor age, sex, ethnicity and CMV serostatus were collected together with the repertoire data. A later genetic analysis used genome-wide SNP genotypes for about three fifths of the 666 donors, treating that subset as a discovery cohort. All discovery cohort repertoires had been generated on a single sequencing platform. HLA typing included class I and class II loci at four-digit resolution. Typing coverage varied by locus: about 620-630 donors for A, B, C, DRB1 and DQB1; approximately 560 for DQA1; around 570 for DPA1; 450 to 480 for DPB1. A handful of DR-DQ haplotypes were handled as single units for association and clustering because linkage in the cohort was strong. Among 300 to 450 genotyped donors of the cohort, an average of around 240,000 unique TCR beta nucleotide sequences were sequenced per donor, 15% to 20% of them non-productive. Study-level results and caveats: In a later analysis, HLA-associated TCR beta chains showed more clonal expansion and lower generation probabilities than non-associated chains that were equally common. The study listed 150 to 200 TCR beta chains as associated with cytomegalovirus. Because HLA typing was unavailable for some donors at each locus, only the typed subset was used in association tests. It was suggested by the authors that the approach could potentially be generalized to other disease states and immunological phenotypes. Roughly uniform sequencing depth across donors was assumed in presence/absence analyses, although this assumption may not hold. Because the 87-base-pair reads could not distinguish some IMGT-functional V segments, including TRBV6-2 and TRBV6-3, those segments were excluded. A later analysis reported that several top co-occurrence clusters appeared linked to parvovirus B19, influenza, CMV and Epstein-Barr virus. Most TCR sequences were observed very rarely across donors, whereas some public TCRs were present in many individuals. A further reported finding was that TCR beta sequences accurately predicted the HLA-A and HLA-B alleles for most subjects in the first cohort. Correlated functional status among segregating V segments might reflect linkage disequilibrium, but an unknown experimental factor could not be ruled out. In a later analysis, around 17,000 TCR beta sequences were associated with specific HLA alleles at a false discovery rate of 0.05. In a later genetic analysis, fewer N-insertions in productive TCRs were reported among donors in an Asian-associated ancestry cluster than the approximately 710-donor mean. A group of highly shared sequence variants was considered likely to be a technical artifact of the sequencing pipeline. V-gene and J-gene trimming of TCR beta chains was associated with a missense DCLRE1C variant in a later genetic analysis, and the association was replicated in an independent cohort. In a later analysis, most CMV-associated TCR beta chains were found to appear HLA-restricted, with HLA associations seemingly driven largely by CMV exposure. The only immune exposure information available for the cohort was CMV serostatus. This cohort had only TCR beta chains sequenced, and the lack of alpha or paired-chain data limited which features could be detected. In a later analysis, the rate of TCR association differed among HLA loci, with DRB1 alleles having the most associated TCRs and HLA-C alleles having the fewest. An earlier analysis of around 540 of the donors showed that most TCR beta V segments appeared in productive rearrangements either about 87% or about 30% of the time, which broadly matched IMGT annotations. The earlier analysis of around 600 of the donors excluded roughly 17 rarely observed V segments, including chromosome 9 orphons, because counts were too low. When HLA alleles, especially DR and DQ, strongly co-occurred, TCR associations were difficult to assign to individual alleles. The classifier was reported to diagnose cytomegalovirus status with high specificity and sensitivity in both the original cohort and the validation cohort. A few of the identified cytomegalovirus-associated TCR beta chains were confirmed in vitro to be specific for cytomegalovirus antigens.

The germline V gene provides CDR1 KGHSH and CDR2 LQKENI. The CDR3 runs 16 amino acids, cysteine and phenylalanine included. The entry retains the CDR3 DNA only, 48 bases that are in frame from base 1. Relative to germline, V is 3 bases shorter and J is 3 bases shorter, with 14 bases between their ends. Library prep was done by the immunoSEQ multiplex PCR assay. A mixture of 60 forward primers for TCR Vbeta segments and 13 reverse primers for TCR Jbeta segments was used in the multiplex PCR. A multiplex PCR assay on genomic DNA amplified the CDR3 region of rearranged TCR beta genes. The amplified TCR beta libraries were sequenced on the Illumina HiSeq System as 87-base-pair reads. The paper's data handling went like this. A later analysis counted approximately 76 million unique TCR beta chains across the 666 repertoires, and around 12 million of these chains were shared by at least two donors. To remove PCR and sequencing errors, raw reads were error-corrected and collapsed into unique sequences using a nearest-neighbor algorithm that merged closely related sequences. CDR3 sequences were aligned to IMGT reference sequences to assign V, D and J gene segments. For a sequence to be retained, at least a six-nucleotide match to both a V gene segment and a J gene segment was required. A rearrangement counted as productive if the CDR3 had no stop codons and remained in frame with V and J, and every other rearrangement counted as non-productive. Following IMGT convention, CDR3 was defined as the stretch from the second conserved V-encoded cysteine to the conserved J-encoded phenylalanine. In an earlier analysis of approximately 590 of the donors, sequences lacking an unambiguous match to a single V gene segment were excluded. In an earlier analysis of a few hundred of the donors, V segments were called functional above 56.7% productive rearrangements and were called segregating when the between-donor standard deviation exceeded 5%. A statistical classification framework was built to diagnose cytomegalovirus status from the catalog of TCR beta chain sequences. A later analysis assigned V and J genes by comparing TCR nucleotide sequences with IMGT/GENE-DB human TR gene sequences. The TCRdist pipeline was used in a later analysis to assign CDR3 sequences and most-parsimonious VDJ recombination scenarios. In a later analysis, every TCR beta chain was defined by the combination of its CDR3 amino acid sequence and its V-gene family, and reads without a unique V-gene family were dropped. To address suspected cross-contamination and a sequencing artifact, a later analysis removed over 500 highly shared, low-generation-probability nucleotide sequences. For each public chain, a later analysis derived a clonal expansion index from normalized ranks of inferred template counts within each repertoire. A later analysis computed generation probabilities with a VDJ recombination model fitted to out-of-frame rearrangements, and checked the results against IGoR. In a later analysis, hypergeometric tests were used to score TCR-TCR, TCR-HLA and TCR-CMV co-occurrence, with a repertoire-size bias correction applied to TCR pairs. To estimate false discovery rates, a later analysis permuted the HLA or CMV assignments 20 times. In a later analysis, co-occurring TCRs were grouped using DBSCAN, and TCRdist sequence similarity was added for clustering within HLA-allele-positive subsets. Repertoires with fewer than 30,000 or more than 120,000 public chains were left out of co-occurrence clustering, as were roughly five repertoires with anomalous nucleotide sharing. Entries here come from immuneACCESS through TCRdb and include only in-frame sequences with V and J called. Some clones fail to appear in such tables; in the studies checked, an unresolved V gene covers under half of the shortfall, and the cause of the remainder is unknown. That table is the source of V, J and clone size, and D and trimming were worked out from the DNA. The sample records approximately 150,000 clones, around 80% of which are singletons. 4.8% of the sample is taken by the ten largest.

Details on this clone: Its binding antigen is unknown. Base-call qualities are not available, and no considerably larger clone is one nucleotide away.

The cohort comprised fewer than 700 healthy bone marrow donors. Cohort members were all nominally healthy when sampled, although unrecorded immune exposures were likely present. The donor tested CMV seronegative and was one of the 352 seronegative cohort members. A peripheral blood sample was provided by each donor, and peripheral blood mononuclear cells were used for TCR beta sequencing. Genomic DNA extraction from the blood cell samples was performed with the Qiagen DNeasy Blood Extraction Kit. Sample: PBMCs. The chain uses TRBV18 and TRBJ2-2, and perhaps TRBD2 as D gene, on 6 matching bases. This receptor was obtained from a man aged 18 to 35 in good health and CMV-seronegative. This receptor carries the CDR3 CASSPVGSGYTGELFF. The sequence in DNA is TGTGCCAGCTCACCCGTCGGTAGCGGATACACCGGGGAGCTGTTTTTT.